The clone carrying this T cell receptor (beta chain) came up once. Produced via immunoSEQ multiplex PCR; TCRdb's table is partial and in-frame only. The sample contains about 7,600 clones, around four fifths of which appear only once. Germline V gene lookup returns CDR1 LGHNA and CDR2 YNFKEQ. With 0 bases clipped from V and 6 bases from J, the junction kept 14 bases outside the gene matches. This CDR3 region has 19 residues. The sample belongs to a study of cytotoxic CD8 clonotypes in ibrutinib-treated CLL. Study-level background: Once treatment had gone on for a median of around eleven months, range 6 to 36, response samples were drawn.

The specimen comprised PBMCs, sampled before ibrutinib treatment. This clonotype originated in a human donor with chronic lymphocytic leukemia. The chain links TRBV4-2 to TRBJ2-2; TRBD2 aligns across 9 bases. This CDR3 reads CASSQDDSRLAGSSGELFF. Written as DNA, the CDR3 is TGTGCCAGCAGCCAAGATGATTCAAGGCTAGCGGGGTCGTCCGGGGAGCTGTTTTTT.